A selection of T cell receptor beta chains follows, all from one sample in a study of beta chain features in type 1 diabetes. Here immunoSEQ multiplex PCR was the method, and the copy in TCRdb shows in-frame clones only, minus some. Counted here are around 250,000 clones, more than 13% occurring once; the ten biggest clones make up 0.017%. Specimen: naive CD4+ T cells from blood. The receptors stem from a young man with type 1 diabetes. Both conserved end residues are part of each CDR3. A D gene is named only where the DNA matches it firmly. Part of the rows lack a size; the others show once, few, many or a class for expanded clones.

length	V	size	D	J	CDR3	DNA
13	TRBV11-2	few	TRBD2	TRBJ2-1	CASSLRIAGGEFF	TGTGCCAGCAGCCTCCGGATAGCGGGAGGTGAGTTCTTC
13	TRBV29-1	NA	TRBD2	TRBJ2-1	CSASLPSGGEQFF	TGCAGCGCTTCCCTTCCTAGCGGTGGTGAGCAGTTCTTC
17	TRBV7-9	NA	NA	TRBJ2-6	CASSLRRIQLGANVLTF	TGTGCCAGCAGCTTAAGACGGATACAGCTTGGGGCCAACGTCCTGACTTTC
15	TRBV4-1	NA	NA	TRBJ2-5	CASSQASRGAETQYF	TGCGCCAGCAGCCAAGCGTCCAGGGGAGCGGAGACCCAGTACTTC
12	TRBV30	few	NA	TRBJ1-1	CAWSYGVGVAFF	TGTGCCTGGAGTTATGGCGTAGGGGTCGCTTTCTTT
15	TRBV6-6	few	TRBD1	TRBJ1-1	CASRMTGGANTEAFF	TGTGCCAGCAGGATGACAGGGGGAGCGAACACTGAAGCTTTCTTT
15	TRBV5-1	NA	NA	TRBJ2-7	CASSFTGEVSYEQYF	TGCGCCAGCAGCTTCACAGGGGAGGTTTCCTACGAGCAGTACTTC
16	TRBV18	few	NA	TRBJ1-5	CASSPTAGQVGQPQHF	TGTGCCAGCTCACCAACCGCGGGGCAAGTTGGTCAGCCCCAGCATTTT
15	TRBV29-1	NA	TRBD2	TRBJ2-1	CSVGSGRFSYNEQFF	TGCAGCGTTGGTAGCGGGAGATTCTCCTACAATGAGCAGTTCTTC
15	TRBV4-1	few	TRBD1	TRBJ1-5	CASSQGGQGDQPQHF	TGCGCCAGCAGCCAAGGCGGACAGGGCGATCAGCCCCAGCATTTT
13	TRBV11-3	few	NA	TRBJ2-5	CASSEKRQETQYF	TGTGCCAGCAGCGAAAAGCGGCAAGAGACCCAGTACTTC
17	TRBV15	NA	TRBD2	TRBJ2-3	CATSLRSGGTSTDTQYF	TGTGCCACCAGCCTCCGGTCGGGGGGGACTAGCACAGATACGCAGTATTTT
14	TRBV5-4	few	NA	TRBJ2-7	CASSLASGIYEQYF	TGTGCCAGCAGCTTGGCTTCGGGGATCTACGAGCAGTACTTC
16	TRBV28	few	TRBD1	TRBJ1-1	CASSFLRGQHNTEAFF	TGTGCCAGCAGTTTTCTCAGGGGACAGCATAACACTGAAGCTTTCTTT
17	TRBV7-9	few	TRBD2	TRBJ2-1	CASSLTGTSGRDNEQFF	TGTGCCAGCAGCTTAACCGGGACTAGCGGGAGGGACAATGAGCAGTTCTTC
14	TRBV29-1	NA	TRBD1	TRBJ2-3	CSVAAGGGTDTQYF	TGCAGCGTTGCGGCAGGGGGAGGCACAGATACGCAGTATTTT
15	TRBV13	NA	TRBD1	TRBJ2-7	CASSLTWDRGYEQYF	TGTGCCAGCAGCTTAACCTGGGACAGGGGCTACGAGCAGTACTTC
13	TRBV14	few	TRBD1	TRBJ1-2	CASSHGDRGGYTF	TGTGCCAGCAGCCATGGAGACAGGGGTGGCTACACCTTC
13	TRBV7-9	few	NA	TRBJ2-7	CASHGSSTYEQYF	TGTGCCAGCCATGGGAGTTCGACCTACGAGCAGTACTTC
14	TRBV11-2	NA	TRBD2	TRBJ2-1	CASSLGLAGNEQFF	TGTGCCAGCAGCCTCGGACTAGCCGGCAATGAGCAGTTCTTC
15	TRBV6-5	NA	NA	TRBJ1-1	CASSYSMRLNTEAFF	TGTGCCAGCAGTTACTCGATGAGGCTGAACACTGAAGCTTTCTTT
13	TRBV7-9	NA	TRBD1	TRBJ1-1	CASSFGTGTEAFF	TGTGCCAGCAGCTTCGGGACAGGGACCGAAGCTTTCTTT
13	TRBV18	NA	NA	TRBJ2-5	CASSPQFQETQYF	TGTGCCAGCTCACCCCAATTCCAAGAGACCCAGTACTTC
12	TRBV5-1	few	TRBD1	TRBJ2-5	CASRTGEETQYF	TGCGCCAGCAGGACAGGGGAAGAGACCCAGTACTTC
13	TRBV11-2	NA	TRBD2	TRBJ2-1	CASSLSEGLAAFF	TGTGCCAGCAGCCTAAGTGAGGGACTAGCGGCGTTCTTC
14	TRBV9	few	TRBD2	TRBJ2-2	CASDGGSGTGELFF	TGTGCCAGCGATGGCGGGAGTGGCACCGGGGAGCTGTTTTTT
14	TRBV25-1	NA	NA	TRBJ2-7	CASSEYTSSYEQYF	TGTGCCAGCAGTGAATATACATCCTCCTACGAGCAGTACTTC
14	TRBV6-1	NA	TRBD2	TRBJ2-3	CASSHGLAADTQYF	TGTGCCAGCAGCCATGGACTAGCTGCAGATACGCAGTATTTT
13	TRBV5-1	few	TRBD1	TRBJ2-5	CASSWDSGQTQYF	TGCGCCAGCAGCTGGGACAGCGGCCAGACCCAGTACTTC
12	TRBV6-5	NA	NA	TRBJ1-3	CASEGSGNTIYF	TGTGCCAGCGAGGGCTCTGGAAACACCATATATTTT
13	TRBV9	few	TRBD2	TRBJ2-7	CASSDQREHEQYF	TGTGCCAGCAGCGATCAGCGGGAGCACGAGCAGTACTTC
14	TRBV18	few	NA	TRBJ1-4	CASSAARAGEKLFF	TGTGCCAGCTCAGCGGCCCGGGCGGGGGAAAAACTGTTTTTT
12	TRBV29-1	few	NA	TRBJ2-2	CSVGRGGGELFF	TGCAGCGTCGGCAGGGGTGGCGGGGAGCTGTTTTTT
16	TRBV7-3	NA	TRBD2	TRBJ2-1	CASSPNGLGRGNEQFF	TGTGCCAGCAGCCCAAATGGACTAGGACGGGGCAATGAGCAGTTCTTC
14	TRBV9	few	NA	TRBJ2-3	CASTEIHSTDTQYF	TGTGCCAGCACGGAGATTCATAGCACAGATACGCAGTATTTT
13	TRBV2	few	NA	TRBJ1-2	CASSDRGSNGYTF	TGTGCCAGCAGTGACAGGGGATCGAATGGCTACACCTTC
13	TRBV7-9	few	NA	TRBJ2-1	CASSAIGVREQFF	TGTGCCAGCAGCGCCATCGGGGTGAGGGAGCAGTTCTTC
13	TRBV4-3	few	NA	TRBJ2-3	CASSQVGEATQYF	TGCGCCAGCAGCCAAGTGGGGGAGGCTACGCAGTATTTT
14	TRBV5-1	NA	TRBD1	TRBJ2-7	CASSLTGTGAEQYF	TGCGCCAGCAGCCTGACCGGGACAGGGGCCGAGCAGTACTTC
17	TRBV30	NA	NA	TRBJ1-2	CAWRAGGRGPNDYGYTF	TGTGCCTGGAGGGCGGGGGGCCGCGGTCCAAATGACTATGGCTACACCTTC